Each of the 23 T cell receptor beta chains below was sequenced from the same sample in a study of T cells in localized non-small cell lung cancer. Profiled with immunoSEQ multiplex PCR; TCRdb holds only in-frame clones, not every one. The data show 25,000 to 35,000 clones, with 80% to 85% seen just once and approximately 5.4% held by the top ten. The source material was peripheral blood mononuclear cells, sampled before any cancer treatment. These receptors were collected from a man between 40 and 69 years old with stage III lung adenocarcinoma.

The rearrangement uses TRBV15 and TRBJ1-1, with 10 bases aligning to TRBD1. V shed 3 bases, J shed 6 bases, and the junction held 7 bases outside the gene matches. The CDR3 consists of 15 residues. CDR1 is LNHNV, CDR2 YYDKDF, per germline (reference sequence). The CDR3 is CATSRGQGTLSEAFF. The CDR3 nucleotides are TGTGCCACCAGCAGGGGACAGGGGACCTTATCTGAAGCTTTCTTT.

This clone came up once. The junction does not match germline at one end; this may be a read error. V usage is TRBV5-1 and J usage is TRBJ2-3; possible D gene TRBD1, 6 bases. The germline CDR1 and CDR2 sequences are SGHRS and YFSETQ. CDR3 size: 13 residues. Written as DNA, the CDR3 is TGCGCCAGCAGTTTGGGGGCCGGGGATACGCAGTATTTT. Its translation is CASSLGAGDTQYF.

The rearrangement uses TRBV9 and TRBJ2-3; D might be TRBD1 (5 bases). CDR3 length equals 12 residues. Trimming removed 1 base from V and 5 bases from J, with 5 bases in between. Germline values: CDR1 SGDLS, CDR2 YYNGEE. DNA for the CDR3: TGTGCCAGCAGCGTACAGGGAGATACGCAGTATTTT. This gives the protein CASSVQGDTQYF.

J is TRBJ2-2 and V is TRBV6-5; D may be TRBD1 or TRBD2 (5 bases each). The CDR3 consists of 15 residues. The germline V gene encodes CDR1 MNHEY and CDR2 SVGAGI. V was trimmed by 9 bases and J by 0 bases, leaving 14 bases between them. The CDR3 DNA sequence: TGTGCCAGTGGGCGAGGGGACCCGAACACCGGGGAGCTGTTTTTT. Amino acids: CASGRGDPNTGELFF.

The chain has TRBV29-1 and TRBJ2-7; TRBD2 might be the D (6 bases). Germline V CDR1 and CDR2: SQVTM, ANQGSEA. The CDR3 is 11 amino acids. V shed 7 bases and J shed 5 bases, with 12 bases lying between them. The DNA for the CDR3 is TGCAGCGGTAGGCGGGGAGACGAGCAGTACTTC. Its translation: CSGRRGDEQYF.

This clone was picked up one time. The chain links TRBV28 to TRBJ1-3; TRBD1 aligns across 8 bases. Germline V lookup: CDR1 MDHEN, CDR2 SYDVKM. The CDR3 has 18 residues. Trimming cost V 6 bases and J 3 bases; bases outside gene matches: 16. The CDR3 is CASSHTIYDRGDGNTIYF. The CDR3 nucleotides are TGTGCCAGCAGCCACACCATTTATGACAGGGGAGATGGAAACACCATATATTTT.

V gene TRBV4-2 combines with J gene TRBJ2-5; 9 nucleotides line up with TRBD2. The CDR3 totals 15 residues. Trimming took 3 bases from V and 4 from J; bases not matched to a gene: 6. The germline V gene encodes CDR1 LGHNA and CDR2 YNFKEQ. This chain's CDR3 is CASSHLAGELETQYF. The CDR3 DNA sequence: TGTGCCAGCAGCCACTTAGCGGGGGAACTAGAGACCCAGTACTTC.

The chain recombines TRBV5-1 with TRBJ1-2; D might be TRBD1 (6 bases). Per germline, CDR1 SGHRS and CDR2 YFSETQ. Trimming left V 0 bases short and J 5 bases short, with 8 bases between. The CDR3 runs to 13 residues. The CDR3 DNA reads as TGCGCCAGCAGCTTGGACAGGGAGTATGGCTACACCTTC. It specifies CASSLDREYGYTF.

In this sample, this clone turned up once. V gene TRBV19 combines with J gene TRBJ1-6; 9 bases fit TRBD1. Trimming cost V 6 bases and J 8 bases; bases outside gene matches: 5. The CDR3 is 14 residues long. The V gene's germline CDR1 is LNHDA and CDR2 SQIVND (reference sequence). CDR3 in DNA: TGTGCCAGTAGCCCAGACAGGGGGTATTCACCCCTCCACTTT. Translating it yields CASSPDRGYSPLHF.

This chain joins TRBV28 and TRBJ2-5; unclear D gene. The end of the DNA is better explained by TRBJ2-7, so the J call may be wrong. CDR3 length equals 11 residues. CDR1 and CDR2 (germline): MDHEN, SYDVKM. The CDR3 region is CASSFSYEQYF. The CDR3 coding sequence is TGTGCCAGCAGCTTTTCTTACGAGCAGTACTTC.

This rearrangement joins TRBV11-2 to TRBJ2-3; TRBD2 agrees at 12 bases. Unmatched junction bases numbered 2, after V lost 4 bases and J lost 0 bases. This CDR3 contains 16 residues. Germline V CDR1 and CDR2: SGHAT, FQNNGV. The CDR3 region is CASSSTSGSSTDTQYF. CDR3 DNA sequence: TGTGCCAGCAGCTCGACTAGCGGGAGCAGCACAGATACGCAGTATTTT.

The chain carries TRBV7-9 and TRBJ2-3; TRBD1 aligns across 8 bases. The CDR3 is 14 residues long. Germline-derived CDR1 and CDR2 are SEHNR and FQNEAQ (reference sequence). V shed 4 bases, J shed 11 bases, and the junction held 11 bases outside the gene matches. This CDR3 is CASSSGQGGDWQYF. CDR3 nucleotide sequence: TGTGCCAGCAGCTCAGGACAGGGAGGCGATTGGCAGTATTTT.

The chain employs TRBV11-1 and TRBJ2-5, with a possible D match to TRBD1 (5 bases). Trimming shortened V by 6 bases and J by 5 bases, and 10 bases separated the two germline ends. Germline CDR1 reads SGHAT; CDR2 reads FQDESV (reference sequence). The CDR3 covers 12 residues. This chain's CDR3 is CASRTEKETQYF. CDR3 sequence (DNA): TGTGCCAGCAGGACAGAGAAGGAGACCCAGTACTTC.

This chain uses TRBV7-9 with TRBJ2-1; D uncertain. Germline CDR1 and CDR2: SEHNR and FQNEAQ (reference sequence). The CDR3 covers 13 residues. Trimming pared 1 base from V and 6 bases from J, leaving 7 bases between. The chain's CDR3 is CASSLEWSNEQFF. The CDR3 DNA sequence: TGTGCCAGCAGCTTAGAGTGGAGCAATGAGCAGTTCTTC.

The chain carries TRBV28 and TRBJ2-6; TRBD1 matches 8 bases. Per germline, CDR1 MDHEN and CDR2 SYDVKM. This CDR3 has 17 amino acids. The ends lost 5 bases at V and 0 bases at J; junction bases unmatched: 6. The CDR3, as DNA: TGTGCCAGCAGTACGGGACAGGCCCTCTCTGGGGCCAACGTCCTGACTTTC. It yields the protein CASSTGQALSGANVLTF.

The CDR3 reads CASAPGRSSYEQYV. In DNA, the CDR3 is TGTGCCAGCGCCCCCGGCAGGAGCTCCTACGAGCAGTACGTC. The chain combines TRBV21-1 with TRBJ2-7. TRBV21-1 is noted as a pseudogene. This CDR3 is 14 amino acids long.

The chain combines TRBV19 with TRBJ1-4, with D tentatively TRBD1 (6 bases). The V and J ends lost 6 bases and 4 bases respectively, with 12 bases between them. The CDR3 contains 14 residues. Germline V CDR1 and CDR2: LNHDA, SQIVND (reference sequence). The CDR3 reads CASRGAGVNEKLFF. CDR3 nucleotide sequence: TGTGCCAGTAGGGGGGCAGGAGTTAATGAAAAACTGTTTTTT.

This clone was observed a handful of times. The chain employs TRBV20-1 and TRBJ2-1, with no clear D. Germline V gene sequence: CDR1 DFQATT, CDR2 SNEGSKA (reference sequence). The V end was cut by 3 bases, the J end by 4 bases, with 4 bases between. CDR3 length: 11 residues. The CDR3 is CSASYYNEQFF. The CDR3 DNA is TGCAGTGCTAGTTATTACAATGAGCAGTTCTTC.

This clone came up once. The rearrangement links TRBV5-1 to TRBJ1-4, with D perhaps TRBD1 (5 bases). Germline lookup yields CDR1 SGHRS and CDR2 YFSETQ. Trimming removed 5 bases at V and 5 bases at J, with 13 bases between. The CDR3 consists of 14 residues. The CDR3 DNA sequence: TGCGCCAGCAGTTTCCGGGACGGGAATGAAAAACTGTTTTTT. It is translated as CASSFRDGNEKLFF.

The gene calls are TRBV5-1 and TRBJ1-1; possibly TRBD1 for D (5 bases). Deletions cut 3 bases from V and 1 base from J, with 13 bases between. There are 15 residues in the CDR3. Germline values: CDR1 SGHRS, CDR2 YFSETQ. The CDR3, as DNA: TGCGCCAGCAGCTCTTCAGGGTTCCGGAACACTGAAGCTTTCTTT. Residues: CASSSSGFRNTEAFF. The variable domain in full, with the rest retrieved from reference TRBV5-1 and TRBJ1-1, is KAGVTQTPRYLIKTRGQQVTLSCSPISGHRSVSWYQQTPGQGLQFLFEYFSETQRNKGNFPGRFSGRQFSNSRSEMNVSTLELGDSALYLCASSSSGFRNTEAFFGQGTRLTVV.

This sequence joins TRBV30 and TRBJ2-5; 10 bases agree with TRBD1. V was clipped by 7 bases and J by 0 bases; unmatched bases: 14. Per germline, CDR1 GTSNPN and CDR2 SVGIG (reference sequence). The CDR3 consists of 17 residues. Here the CDR3 DNA reads TGTGCCTTCTCCCTATGGGGGACAGGGGACCACCAAGAGACCCAGTACTTC. It is translated as CAFSLWGTGDHQETQYF.

The V and J genes are TRBV19 and TRBJ2-3; 10 bases are a match to TRBD2. CDR1 is LNHDA, CDR2 SQIVND, per germline (reference sequence). J lost 6 bases, V lost 5 bases, and 14 bases had no gene match. The CDR3 consists of 17 residues. The CDR3 coding sequence is TGTGCCAGTAGTGTGGGCCGGTGGACTAGCGGTGCGGATACGCAGTATTTT. Encoded protein: CASSVGRWTSGADTQYF.

This chain connects TRBV2 to TRBJ2-1, with unresolved D. This CDR3 is 12 amino acids long. Per the germline V gene, CDR1 is SNHLY and CDR2 is FYNNEI. Trimming cost V 4 bases and J 10 bases, with 11 bases left between them. The CDR3 is CASSVFELEQFF. CDR3 nucleotides: TGTGCCAGCAGTGTATTTGAACTCGAGCAGTTCTTC.